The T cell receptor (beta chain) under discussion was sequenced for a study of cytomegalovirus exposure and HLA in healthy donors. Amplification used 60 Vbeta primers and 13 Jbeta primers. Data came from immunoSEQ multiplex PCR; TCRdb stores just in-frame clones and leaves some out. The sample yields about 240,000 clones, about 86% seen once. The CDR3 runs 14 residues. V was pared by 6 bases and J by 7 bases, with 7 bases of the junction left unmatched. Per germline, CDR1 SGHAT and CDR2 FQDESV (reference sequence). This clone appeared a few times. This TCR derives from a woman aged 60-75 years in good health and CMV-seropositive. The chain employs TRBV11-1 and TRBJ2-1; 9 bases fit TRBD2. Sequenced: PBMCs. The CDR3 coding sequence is TGTGCCAGCAGTTTGGGCCTAGCGGGAAATGAGCAGTTCTTC. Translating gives CASSLGLAGNEQFF.